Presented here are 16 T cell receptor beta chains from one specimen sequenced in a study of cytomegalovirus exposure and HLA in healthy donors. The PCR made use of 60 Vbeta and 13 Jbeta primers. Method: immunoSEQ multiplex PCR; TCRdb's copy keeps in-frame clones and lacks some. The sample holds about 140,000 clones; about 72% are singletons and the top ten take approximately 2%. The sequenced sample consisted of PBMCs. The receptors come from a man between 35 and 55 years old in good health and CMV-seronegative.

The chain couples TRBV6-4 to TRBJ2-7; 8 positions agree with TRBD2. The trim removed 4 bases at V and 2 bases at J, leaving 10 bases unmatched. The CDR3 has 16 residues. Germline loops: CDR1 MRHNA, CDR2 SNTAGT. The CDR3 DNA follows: TGTGCCAGCAGTGTTGGGATACTAGCGGAAGCCTACGAGCAGTACTTC. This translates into CASSVGILAEAYEQYF.

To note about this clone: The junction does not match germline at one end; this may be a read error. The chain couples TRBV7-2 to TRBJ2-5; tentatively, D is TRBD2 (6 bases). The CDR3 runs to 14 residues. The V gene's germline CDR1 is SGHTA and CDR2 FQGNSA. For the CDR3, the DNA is TGTGCCAGCACCTTATGGGGGGAGATACAGACCCAGTACTTC. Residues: CASTLWGEIQTQYF.

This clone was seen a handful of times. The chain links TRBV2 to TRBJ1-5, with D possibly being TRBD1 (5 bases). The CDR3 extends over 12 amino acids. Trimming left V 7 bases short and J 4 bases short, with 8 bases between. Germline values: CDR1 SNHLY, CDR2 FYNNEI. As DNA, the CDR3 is TGTGCCAGCACCGACAGAAATCAGCCCCAGCATTTT. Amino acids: CASTDRNQPQHF.

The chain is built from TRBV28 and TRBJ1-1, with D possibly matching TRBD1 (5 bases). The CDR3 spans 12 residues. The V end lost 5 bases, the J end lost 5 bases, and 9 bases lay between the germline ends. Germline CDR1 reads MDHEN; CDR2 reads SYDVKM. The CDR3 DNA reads TGTGCCAGCAGTCGGGGGGAGACTGAAGCTTTCTTT. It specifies CASSRGETEAFF.

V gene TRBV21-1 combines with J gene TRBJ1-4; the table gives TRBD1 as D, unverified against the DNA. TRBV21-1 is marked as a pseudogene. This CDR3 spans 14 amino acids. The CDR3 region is CASRGQGPNEKLFF. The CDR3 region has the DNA TGTGCCAGCAGGGGCCAGGGCCCTAATGAAAAACTGTTTTTT.

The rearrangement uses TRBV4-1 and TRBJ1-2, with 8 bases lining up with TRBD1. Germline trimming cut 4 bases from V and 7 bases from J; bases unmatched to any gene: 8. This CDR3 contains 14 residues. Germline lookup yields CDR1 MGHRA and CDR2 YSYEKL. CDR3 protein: CASSRGTGAFGYTF. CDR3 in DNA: TGCGCCAGCAGCCGCGGGACAGGCGCTTTTGGCTACACCTTC.

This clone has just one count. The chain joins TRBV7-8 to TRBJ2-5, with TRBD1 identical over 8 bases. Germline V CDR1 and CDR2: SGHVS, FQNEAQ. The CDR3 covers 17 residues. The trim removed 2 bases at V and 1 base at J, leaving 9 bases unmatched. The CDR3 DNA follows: TGTGCCAGCAGCTTACTCGACAGGGGACTCCGCCAAGAGACCCAGTACTTC. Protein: CASSLLDRGLRQETQYF.

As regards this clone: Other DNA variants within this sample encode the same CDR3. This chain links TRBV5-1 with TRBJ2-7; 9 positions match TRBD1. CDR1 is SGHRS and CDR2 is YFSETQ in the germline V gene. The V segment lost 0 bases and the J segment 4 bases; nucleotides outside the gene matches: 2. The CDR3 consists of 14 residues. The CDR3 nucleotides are TGCGCCAGCAGCTTGGGTGGACAGGGGTACGAGCAGTACTTC. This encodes CASSLGGQGYEQYF.

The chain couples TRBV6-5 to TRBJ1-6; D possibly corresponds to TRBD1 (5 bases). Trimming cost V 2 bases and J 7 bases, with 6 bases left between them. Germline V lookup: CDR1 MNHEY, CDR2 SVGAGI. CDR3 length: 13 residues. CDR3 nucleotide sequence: TGTGCCAGCAGTTACGGGGCCAATTCACCCCTCCACTTT. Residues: CASSYGANSPLHF.

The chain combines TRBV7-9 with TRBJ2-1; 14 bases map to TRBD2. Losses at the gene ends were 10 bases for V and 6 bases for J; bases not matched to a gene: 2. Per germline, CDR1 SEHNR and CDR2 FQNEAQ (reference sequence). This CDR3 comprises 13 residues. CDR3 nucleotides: TGTGCCACTGGGACTAGCGGGAGCAATGAGCAGTTCTTC. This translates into CATGTSGSNEQFF.

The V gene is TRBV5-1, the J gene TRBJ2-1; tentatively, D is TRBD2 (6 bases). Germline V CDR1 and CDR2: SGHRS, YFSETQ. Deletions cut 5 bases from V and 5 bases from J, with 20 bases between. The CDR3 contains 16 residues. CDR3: CASSPSLGRPDNEQFF. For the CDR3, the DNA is TGCGCCAGCAGTCCTAGCTTGGGGAGGCCCGACAATGAGCAGTTCTTC.

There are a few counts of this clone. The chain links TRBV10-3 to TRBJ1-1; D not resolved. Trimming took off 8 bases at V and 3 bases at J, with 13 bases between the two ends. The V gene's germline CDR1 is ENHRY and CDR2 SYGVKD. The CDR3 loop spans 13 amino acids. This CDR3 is CAIGYNGDTEAFF. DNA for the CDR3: TGTGCCATCGGATATAACGGGGACACTGAAGCTTTCTTT.

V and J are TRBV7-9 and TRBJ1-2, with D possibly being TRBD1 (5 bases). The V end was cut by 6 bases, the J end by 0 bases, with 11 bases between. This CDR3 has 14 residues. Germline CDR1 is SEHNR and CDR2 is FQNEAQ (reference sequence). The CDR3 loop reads CASSPTASNYGYTF. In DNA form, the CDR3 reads TGTGCCAGCAGTCCGACAGCCTCTAACTATGGCTACACCTTC.

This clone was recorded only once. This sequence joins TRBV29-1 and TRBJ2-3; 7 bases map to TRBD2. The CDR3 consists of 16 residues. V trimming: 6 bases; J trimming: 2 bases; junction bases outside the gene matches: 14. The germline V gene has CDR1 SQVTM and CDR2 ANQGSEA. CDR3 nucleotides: TGCAGCGTCCCTCCCCCGGCAGCGGGGACCACAGATACGCAGTATTTT. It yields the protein CSVPPPAAGTTDTQYF.

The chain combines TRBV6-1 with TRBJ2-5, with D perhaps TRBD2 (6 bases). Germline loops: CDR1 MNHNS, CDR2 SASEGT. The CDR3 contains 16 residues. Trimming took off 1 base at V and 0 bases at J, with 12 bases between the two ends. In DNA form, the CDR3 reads TGTGCCAGCAGTGAAGGCGGGACCATGTACCAAGAGACCCAGTACTTC. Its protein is CASSEGGTMYQETQYF.

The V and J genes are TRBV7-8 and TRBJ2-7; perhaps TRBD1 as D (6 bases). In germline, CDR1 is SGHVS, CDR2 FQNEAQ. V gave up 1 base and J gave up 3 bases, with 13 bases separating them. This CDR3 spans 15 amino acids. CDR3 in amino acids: CASSLVFGQSYEQYF. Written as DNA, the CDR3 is TGTGCCAGCAGCTTAGTATTTGGACAGAGCTACGAGCAGTACTTC. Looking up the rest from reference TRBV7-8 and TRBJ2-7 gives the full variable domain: GAGVSQSPRYKVAKRGQDVALRCDPISGHVSLFWYQQALGQGPEFLTYFQNEAQLDKSGLPSDRFFAERPEGSVSTLKIQRTQQEDSAVYLCASSLVFGQSYEQYFGPGTRLTVT.